This T cell receptor beta chain was profiled in a study of T cell repertoires in cytomegalovirus infection. On the study more broadly: Recently described HLA-C-restricted plus well-studied HLA-B-restricted CMV epitopes were used. Matching HLA type and CMV infection were both indicated by public TCR beta signatures.

Study-wide results and limits: People with CMV and the relevant HLA were identified by cumulative public TCR beta family frequency. Within the response measured ex vivo, HLA-C-restricted CMV-specific TCR beta clonotypes were dominant.

Only a few counts were recorded for this clonotype. Its antigen is unknown. TCRdb called the reads again in MiXCR, with one record for every CDR3 protein. Among a few hundred thousand distinct CDR3 sequences listed, about a third were seen once. The CDR3 consists of 12 residues. V lost 2 bases, J lost 10 bases, and 11 bases lay in between. Here the sequenced sample was cultured PBMCs, taken from culture after CMV antigen stimulation. The V call is TRBV12-3 or TRBV12-4, the J call TRBJ1-2, with D uncertain. This sequence originates from a human donor in good health (CMV status not recorded). Some clones in this sample may be carry-over from other donors' samples. The CDR3 nucleotides are TGTGCCAGCAGTTTAATTGGTTCATACTACACCTTC. Translating it yields CASSLIGSYYTF.